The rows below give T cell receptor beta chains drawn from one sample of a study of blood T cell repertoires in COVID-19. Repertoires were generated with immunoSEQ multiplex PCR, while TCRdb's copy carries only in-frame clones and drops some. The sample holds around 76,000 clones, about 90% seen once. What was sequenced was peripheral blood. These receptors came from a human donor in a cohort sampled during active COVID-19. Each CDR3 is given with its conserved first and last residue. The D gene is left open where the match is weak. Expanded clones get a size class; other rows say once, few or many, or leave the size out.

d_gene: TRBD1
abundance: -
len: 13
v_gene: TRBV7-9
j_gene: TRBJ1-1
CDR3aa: CASSVTGGTEAFF
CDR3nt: TGTGCCAGCAGCGTCACAGGGGGCACTGAAGCTTTCTTT

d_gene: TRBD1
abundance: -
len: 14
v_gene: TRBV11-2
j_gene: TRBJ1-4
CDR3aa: CASSPGQDNEKLFF
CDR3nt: TGTGCCAGCAGCCCAGGACAGGATAATGAAAAACTGTTTTTT

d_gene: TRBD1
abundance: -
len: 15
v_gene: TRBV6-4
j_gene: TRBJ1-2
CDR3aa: CASRANRGGNYGYTF
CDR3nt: TGTGCCAGCAGGGCGAACAGGGGTGGTAACTATGGCTACACCTTC

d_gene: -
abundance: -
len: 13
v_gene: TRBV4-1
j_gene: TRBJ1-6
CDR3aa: CASSQEAGGTLHF
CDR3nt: TGCGCCAGCAGCCAAGAAGCGGGGGGAACCCTCCACTTT

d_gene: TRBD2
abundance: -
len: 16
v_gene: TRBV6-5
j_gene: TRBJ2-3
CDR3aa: CASSSRLAPSTDTQYF
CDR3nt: TGTGCCAGCAGTTCAAGACTAGCGCCAAGCACAGATACGCAGTATTTT

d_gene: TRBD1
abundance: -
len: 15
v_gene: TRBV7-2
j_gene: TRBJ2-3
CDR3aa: CASRGTGFSTDTQYF
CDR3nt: TGTGCCAGCAGGGGGACAGGGTTTAGCACAGATACGCAGTATTTT

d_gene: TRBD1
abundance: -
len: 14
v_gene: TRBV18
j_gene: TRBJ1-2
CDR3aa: CASSPPGQNYGYTF
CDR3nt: TGTGCCAGCTCACCACCGGGACAGAACTATGGCTACACCTTC

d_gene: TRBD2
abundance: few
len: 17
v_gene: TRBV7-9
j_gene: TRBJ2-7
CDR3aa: CASSSSGGKTHPTEQYF
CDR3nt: TGTGCCAGCAGCTCCAGCGGGGGGAAAACTCATCCAACCGAGCAGTACTTC

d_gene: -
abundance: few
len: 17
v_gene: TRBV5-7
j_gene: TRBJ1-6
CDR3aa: CASSLVSPGHGVSPLHF
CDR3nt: TGTGCCAGCAGCTTGGTCTCCCCGGGACACGGGGTATCACCCCTCCACTTT

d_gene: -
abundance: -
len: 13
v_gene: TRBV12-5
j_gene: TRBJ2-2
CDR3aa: CASGLPDSGELFF
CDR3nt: TGTGCTAGTGGGCTTCCGGACAGCGGGGAGCTGTTTTTT

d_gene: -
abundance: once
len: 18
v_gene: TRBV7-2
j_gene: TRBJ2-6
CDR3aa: CASSLRQQGLFGANVLTF
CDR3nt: TGTGCCAGCAGCTTAAGACAACAGGGCCTTTTTGGGGCCAACGTCCTGACTTTC

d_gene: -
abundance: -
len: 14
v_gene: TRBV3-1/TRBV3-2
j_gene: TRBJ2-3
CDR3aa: CASSQGRGTDTQYF
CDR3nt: TGTGCCAGCAGCCAGGGTCGGGGTACAGATACGCAGTATTTT

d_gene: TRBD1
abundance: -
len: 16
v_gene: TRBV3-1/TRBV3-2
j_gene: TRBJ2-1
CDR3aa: CASSLPGQAGYNEQFF
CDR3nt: TGTGCCAGCAGCCTCCCAGGACAGGCCGGCTACAATGAGCAGTTCTTC

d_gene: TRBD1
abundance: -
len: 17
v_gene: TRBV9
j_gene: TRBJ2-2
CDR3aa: CASSVARDRGHTGELFF
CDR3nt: TGTGCCAGCAGCGTAGCGCGGGACAGGGGGCATACCGGGGAGCTGTTTTTT